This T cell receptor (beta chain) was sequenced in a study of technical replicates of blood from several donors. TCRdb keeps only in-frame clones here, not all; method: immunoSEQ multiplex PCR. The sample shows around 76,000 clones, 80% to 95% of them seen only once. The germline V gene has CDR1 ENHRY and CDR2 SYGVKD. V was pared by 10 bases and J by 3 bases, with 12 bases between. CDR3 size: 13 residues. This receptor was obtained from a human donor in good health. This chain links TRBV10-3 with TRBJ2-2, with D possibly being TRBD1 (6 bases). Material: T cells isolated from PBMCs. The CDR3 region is CATRDTYTGELFF. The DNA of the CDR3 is TGTGCCACTAGGGACACCTACACCGGGGAGCTGTTTTTT.